These 20 T cell receptor beta chains share one sample of origin, sequenced in a study of PD-1 blockade in classical Hodgkin lymphoma. Every single patient, without exception, relapsed after autologous stem cell transplantation, and brentuximab vedotin exposure varied. Measured with immunoSEQ multiplex PCR; TCRdb has only the in-frame clones, and not every one. The sample yields roughly 35,000 clones, 88% seen once. Sequences were derived from peripheral blood mononuclear cells (PBMCs), sampled before the second cycle of nivolumab. The receptors stem from a human donor with classical Hodgkin lymphoma.

The rearrangement links TRBV11-2 to TRBJ1-2; 7 nucleotides match TRBD1. Germline trimming cut 2 bases from V and 2 bases from J; bases unmatched to any gene: 8. The CDR3 is made up of 16 amino acids. Germline CDR1 and CDR2: SGHAT and FQNNGV. Written as DNA, the CDR3 is TGTGCCAGCAGCTTATTGCTGGGACAGATCAACTATGGCTACACCTTC. As protein: CASSLLLGQINYGYTF.

This sequence joins TRBV30 and TRBJ1-2; TRBD1 is a possible D gene (6 bases). This CDR3 region has 15 residues. Germline V gene lookup returns CDR1 GTSNPN and CDR2 SVGIG (reference sequence). The germline V and J ends were trimmed by 2 bases and 3 bases, with 16 bases remaining between them. CDR3 nucleotide sequence: TGTGCCTGGAGTACCATTTGGGGGCGACACTATGGCTACACCTTC. It encodes CAWSTIWGRHYGYTF.

The chain carries TRBV6-5 and TRBJ2-3; TRBD2 is a possible D gene (5 bases). Germline values: CDR1 MNHEY, CDR2 SVGAGI. V was pared by 5 bases and J by 4 bases, with 10 bases between. This CDR3 has 13 residues. This chain's CDR3 is CASSPWGADTQYF. The CDR3 region has the DNA TGTGCCAGCAGTCCCTGGGGAGCAGATACGCAGTATTTT.

V is TRBV25-1 and J is TRBJ2-7; a possible D gene is TRBD1 (6 bases). V was clipped by 4 bases and J by 2 bases, with 15 bases between them. This CDR3 region has 15 residues. CDR1 MGHDK and CDR2 SYGVNS come from the germline V gene. CDR3 sequence reads: CASSGAQGIAYEQYF. CDR3 nucleotides: TGTGCCAGCAGTGGCGCCCAGGGGATCGCCTACGAGCAGTACTTC.

This CDR3 reads CASSLVSGGAYEQYF. For the CDR3, the DNA is TGTGCCAGCAGCTTAGTTAGCGGGGGGGCATACGAGCAGTACTTC. This chain joins TRBV11-2 and TRBJ2-7; 11 nucleotides align to TRBD2. Germline assignment: CDR1 SGHAT and CDR2 FQNNGV. This CDR3 has 15 residues. Trimming at V came to 1 base and at J to 4 bases, leaving 3 bases not matched to a gene. Full variable domain (rest looked up from reference TRBV11-2 and TRBJ2-7): EAGVAQSPRYKIIEKRQSVAFWCNPISGHATLYWYQQILGQGPKLLIQFQNNGVVDDSQLPKDRFSAERLKGVDSTLKIQPAKLEDSAVYLCASSLVSGGAYEQYFGPGTRLTVT.

The sample holds one count of this clone. J is TRBJ2-1 and V is TRBV5-1; TRBD2 aligns across 7 bases. The CDR3 covers 16 residues. With 4 bases clipped from V and 4 bases from J, the junction kept 11 bases outside the gene matches. CDR1 and CDR2 from the germline V gene are SGHRS and YFSETQ. The CDR3 nucleotides are TGCGCCAGCAGCCCCGAGGGGCGGGGGAGGTACAATGAGCAGTTCTTC. Translated: CASSPEGRGRYNEQFF. Combining the CDR3 with reference TRBV5-1 and TRBJ2-1 gives the whole variable domain KAGVTQTPRYLIKTRGQQVTLSCSPISGHRSVSWYQQTPGQGLQFLFEYFSETQRNKGNFPGRFSGRQFSNSRSEMNVSTLELGDSALYLCASSPEGRGRYNEQFFGPGTRLTVL.

J is TRBJ2-3 and V is TRBV19; D unclear. V was trimmed by 5 bases and J by 8 bases, leaving 11 bases between them. This CDR3 has 12 residues. CDR1 and CDR2 (germline): LNHDA, SQIVND (reference sequence). CDR3 DNA sequence: TGTGCCAGTAGTGGACGATTTGGTACGCAGTATTTT. Protein product: CASSGRFGTQYF.

The chain is built from TRBV9 and TRBJ2-1; 12 bases are shared with TRBD2. CDR1 is SGDLS and CDR2 is YYNGEE in the germline V gene. The trim removed 0 bases at V and 4 bases at J, leaving 17 bases unmatched. The CDR3 has 21 amino acids. Here the CDR3 reads CASSVVPTLAGGPPRYNEQFF. The CDR3 DNA reads TGTGCCAGCAGCGTAGTCCCAACGCTAGCGGGAGGGCCGCCACGGTACAATGAGCAGTTCTTC.

Concerning this clone itself: The conserved final phenylalanine or tryptophan is absent from the CDR3, which likely points to a read error. The DNA is omitted, as the CDR3 cannot be located on it reliably, and the CDR3 follows TCRdb's listing. The chain recombines TRBV10-2 with TRBJ1-2; TRBD1 is taken as the D call from the table, unchecked against the DNA. Per the germline V gene, CDR1 is WSHSY and CDR2 is SAAADI. The CDR3 is 12 amino acids long, termini counted. CDR3 protein: CASSDGAAISSL.

V gene TRBV19 combines with J gene TRBJ1-1, with D maybe TRBD1 (5 bases). Germline V CDR1 and CDR2: LNHDA, SQIVND (reference sequence). The CDR3 sequence is 14 residues long. Trimming removed 3 bases from V and 4 bases from J, with 12 bases in between. The CDR3 nucleotides are TGTGCCAGTAGTATGAGGGAGGGGCTCACTGAAGCTTTCTTT. Its protein product is CASSMREGLTEAFF.

The chain links TRBV5-1 to TRBJ2-1, with TRBD1 identical over 10 bases. The CDR3 length is 15 residues. J was trimmed by 4 bases and V by 5 bases; bases with no gene match: 6. The germline V gene has CDR1 SGHRS and CDR2 YFSETQ. The CDR3 DNA is TGCGCCAGCAGGCCGGGACAGGGGACTTACAATGAGCAGTTCTTC. It encodes CASRPGQGTYNEQFF.

The J gene is TRBJ2-3, the V gene TRBV5-4; TRBD1 aligns across 7 bases. The CDR3 consists of 19 residues. V dropped 5 bases and J dropped 6; count of bases not matched to a gene: 24. Germline CDR1 SGHNT, CDR2 YYREEE (reference sequence). Here the CDR3 DNA reads TGTGCCAGCAGAAAGAGGGGATTTGACAGGGCCGTGAACGCCGATACGCAGTATTTT. This codes for CASRKRGFDRAVNADTQYF.

The chain joins TRBV7-9 to TRBJ1-6, with 8 bases matching TRBD1. The CDR3 totals 14 residues. J gave up 10 bases and V 4 bases, and 6 bases lay outside the gene matches. Germline assignment: CDR1 SEHNR and CDR2 FQNEAQ (reference sequence). Here the CDR3 reads CASSSTGEGSPLHF. DNA for the CDR3: TGTGCCAGCAGCTCGACAGGGGAGGGGTCACCCCTCCACTTT.

The chain employs TRBV30 and TRBJ1-1; D call uncertain. CDR3 length equals 16 residues. Trimming stripped 0 bases from V and 1 base from J, with 15 bases between. In germline, CDR1 is GTSNPN, CDR2 SVGIG (reference sequence). The CDR3 sequence: CAWSVLFGRSNTEAFF. Written as DNA, the CDR3 is TGTGCCTGGAGTGTACTTTTTGGGCGGTCGAACACTGAAGCTTTCTTT.

The V gene is TRBV13, the J gene TRBJ1-2; D may be TRBD1 (5 bases). The germline V gene has CDR1 PRHDT and CDR2 FYEKMQ (reference sequence). The germline V and J ends were trimmed by 4 bases and 9 bases, with 24 bases remaining between them. This CDR3 has 16 residues. CDR3 sequence reads: CASSSSELGQGQSYTF. The CDR3 DNA reads TGTGCCAGCAGCTCCAGCGAGTTGGGGCAGGGTCAGAGCTACACCTTC.

This sequence joins TRBV19 and TRBJ1-1; D gene ambiguous. CDR3 length equals 15 residues. CDR1 LNHDA and CDR2 SQIVND come from the germline V gene (reference sequence). Trimming took off 2 bases at V and 3 bases at J, with 13 bases between the two ends. The CDR3 sequence is CASSIIPRHYTEAFF. DNA for the CDR3: TGTGCCAGTAGTATAATACCCCGACACTACACTGAAGCTTTCTTT. The entire variable domain, with the rest obtained from reference TRBV19 and TRBJ1-1, is as follows: DGGITQSPKYLFRKEGQNVTLSCEQNLNHDAMYWYRQDPGQGLRLIYYSQIVNDFQKGDIAEGYSVSREKKESFPLTVTSAQKNPTAFYLCASSIIPRHYTEAFFGQGTRLTVV.

The rearrangement joins TRBV10-3 to TRBJ1-1; unclear D gene. The CDR3 runs 16 residues. Germline V CDR1 and CDR2: ENHRY, SYGVKD. The V end was cut by 1 base, the J end by 1 base, with 13 bases between. The CDR3 nucleotides read TGTGCCATCAGTGAGTGGCGGGTAGGTAGGAACACTGAAGCTTTCTTT. Translating it yields CAISEWRVGRNTEAFF.

The chain couples TRBV5-4 to TRBJ1-2; the D gene is possibly TRBD1 (5 bases). Trimming shortened V by 0 bases and J by 6 bases, and 12 bases separated the two germline ends. This CDR3 has 14 amino acids. Germline lookup yields CDR1 SGHNT and CDR2 YYREEE (reference sequence). The CDR3 spells CASSLEGASDGYTF. The CDR3 DNA reads TGTGCCAGCAGCTTGGAAGGGGCCAGCGATGGCTACACCTTC.

The count of this clone is one. The chain links TRBV5-6 to TRBJ2-1; 13 bases map to TRBD2. The trim removed 4 bases at V and 7 bases at J, leaving 11 bases unmatched. Germline CDR1 and CDR2: SGHDT and YYEEEE. The CDR3 covers 17 residues. The CDR3 sequence is CASSRGLAGRGRNEQFF. CDR3 nucleotide sequence: TGTGCCAGCAGCCGGGGACTAGCGGGACGAGGTAGGAATGAGCAGTTCTTC.

This chain joins TRBV9 and TRBJ1-5; 12 bases fit TRBD1. CDR3 length equals 16 residues. CDR1 is SGDLS, CDR2 YYNGEE, per germline. V was pared by 3 bases and J by 1 base, with 2 bases of the junction left unmatched. The CDR3 sequence: CASSAGQGASNQPQHF. CDR3 nucleotide sequence: TGTGCCAGCAGCGCGGGACAGGGGGCAAGCAATCAGCCCCAGCATTTT.